These 8 T cell receptor beta chains were sequenced from one sample in a study of blood T cells in healthy people across ages. With a J-beta primer mix and a sample-barcoded 5' primer, a second PCR ran about 7 to 12 cycles. One entry per CDR3 protein results from TCRdb running MiXCR on the 5' RACE reads. Altogether hundreds of thousands of distinct CDR3 sequences are present, just over 55% being singletons, with the ten largest covering roughly 26%. Sequencing was carried out using blood. These receptors were obtained from a man between 40 and 49 years old in good health.

This chain links TRBV2 with TRBJ1-5; the D gene is possibly TRBD1 (5 bases). Trimming took off 1 base at V and 2 bases at J, with 15 bases between the two ends. Germline CDR1 and CDR2: SNHLY and FYNNEI. The CDR3 runs 17 residues. CDR3 amino acids: CASSEEAGLAGNQPQHF. In DNA, the CDR3 is TGTGCCAGCAGTGAAGAGGCGGGGCTGGCAGGCAATCAGCCCCAGCATTTT.

The chain employs TRBV9 and TRBJ1-4, with no clear D. V was cut by 1 base and J by 8 bases, with 12 bases left in between. The germline gives CDR1 SGDLS, CDR2 YYNGEE. CDR3 size: 14 residues. This CDR3 reads CASSVTGLGEKLFF. The CDR3 DNA sequence: TGTGCCAGCAGCGTAACCGGGTTAGGGGAAAAACTGTTTTTT.

The rearrangement links TRBV5-1 to TRBJ2-3; no firm D call. Per the germline V gene, CDR1 is SGHRS and CDR2 is YFSETQ. Trimming shortened V by 3 bases and J by 8 bases, and 13 bases separated the two germline ends. The CDR3 runs 13 residues. In nucleotides, the CDR3 is TGCGCCAGCAGCTACGAAGGGATGGGTACGCAGTATTTT. It yields the protein CASSYEGMGTQYF.

The chain couples TRBV7-2 to TRBJ1-5, with D unresolved. The CDR3 sequence is 12 residues long. V lost 5 bases and J lost 1, with 3 bases in between. Germline lookup yields CDR1 SGHTA and CDR2 FQGNSA. The CDR3 DNA reads as TGTGCCAGCAGCGCCAGCAATCAGCCCCAGCATTTT. Encoded protein: CASSASNQPQHF.

This chain links TRBV27 with TRBJ1-4; 7 bases match TRBD1. Trimming took 6 bases from V and 10 from J; bases not matched to a gene: 14. The CDR3 is 15 amino acids. Germline loops: CDR1 MNHEY, CDR2 SMNVEV (reference sequence). The CDR3 DNA sequence: TGTGCCAGCAGCTTAGGGGGCGGGAGTCCCCGAAAACTGTTTTTT. Its protein product is CASSLGGGSPRKLFF.

The rearrangement uses TRBV5-6 and TRBJ2-1, with TRBD2 matching 8 bases. J gave up 6 bases and V 4 bases, and 15 bases lay outside the gene matches. Germline CDR1 reads SGHDT; CDR2 reads YYEEEE. The CDR3 spans 17 residues. The CDR3 DNA reads TGTGCCAGCAGCCCCCCCCGAGCGGGAGTCGGTGGCAATGAGCAGTTCTTC. Its protein is CASSPPRAGVGGNEQFF. Full variable domain (rest looked up from reference TRBV5-6 and TRBJ2-1): DAGVTQSPTHLIKTRGQQVTLRCSPKSGHDTVSWYQQALGQGPQFIFQYYEEEERQRGNFPDRFSGHQFPNYSSELNVNALLLGDSALYLCASSPPRAGVGGNEQFFGPGTRLTVL.

The chain couples TRBV5-1 to TRBJ2-6; TRBD2 matches 9 bases. This CDR3 is 21 amino acids long. Germline CDR1 reads SGHRS; CDR2 reads YFSETQ. Unmatched junction bases numbered 16, after V lost 3 bases and J lost 0 bases. CDR3 sequence (DNA): TGCGCCAGCAGCTCACCCACACCCCTAGCGGGGATTGTCTCTGGGGCCAACGTCCTGACTTTC. Amino acid sequence: CASSSPTPLAGIVSGANVLTF.

The chain carries TRBV28 and TRBJ2-5; 8 bases match TRBD2. The germline V gene has CDR1 MDHEN and CDR2 SYDVKM. The ends lost 4 bases at V and 5 bases at J; junction bases unmatched: 9. This CDR3 spans 15 amino acids. The CDR3 coding sequence is TGTGCCAGCAGTTCCCCGGGACTAGGGAAGGAGACCCAGTACTTC. It specifies CASSSPGLGKETQYF.